This T cell receptor (beta chain) was sequenced in a study of cytomegalovirus exposure and HLA in healthy donors. Study as a whole: Unique TCRs numbering around 80 million, obtained from HLA-typed donors, made up an early data release. Regarding the study as a whole: No immune exposure information besides CMV serostatus was available.

In the case of this clone: Its antigen remains unknown. Other nucleotide sequences from this sample produce the same CDR3.

The V gene's germline CDR1 is MNHEY and CDR2 SVGAGI. The CDR3 is made up of 15 amino acids. V lost 2 bases and J 1 base, leaving 11 bases between the germline ends. With 60 Vbeta and 13 Jbeta primers, the PCR was carried out. Generated by immunoSEQ multiplex PCR, the TCRdb table keeps only in-frame clones and is missing some. The specimen's table records 130,000 or so clones. The V gene is TRBV6-5, the J gene TRBJ2-5, with D tentatively TRBD1 (6 bases). The material sequenced was PBMCs. The sequence came from a woman younger than 35 in good health and CMV-seronegative. CDR3 protein: CASSYSGQFQETQYF. The CDR3 DNA is TGTGCCAGCAGTTACAGTGGACAGTTCCAAGAGACCCAGTACTTC.